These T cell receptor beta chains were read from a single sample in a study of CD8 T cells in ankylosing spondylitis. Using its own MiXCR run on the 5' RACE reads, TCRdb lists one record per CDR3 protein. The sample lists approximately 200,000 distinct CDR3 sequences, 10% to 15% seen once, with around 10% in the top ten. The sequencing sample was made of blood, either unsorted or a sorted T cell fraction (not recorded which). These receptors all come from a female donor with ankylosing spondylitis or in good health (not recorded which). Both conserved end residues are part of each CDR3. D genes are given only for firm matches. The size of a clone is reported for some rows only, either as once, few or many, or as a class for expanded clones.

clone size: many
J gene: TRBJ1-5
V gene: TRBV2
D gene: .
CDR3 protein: CASSETGWNQPQHF
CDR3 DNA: TGTGCCAGCAGTGAAACAGGGTGGAATCAGCCCCAGCATTTT

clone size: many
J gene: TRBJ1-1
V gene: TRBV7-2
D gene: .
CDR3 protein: CASSLGRRSMNTEAFF
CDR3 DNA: TGTGCCAGCAGCCTTGGGAGGCGGTCCATGAACACTGAAGCTTTCTTT

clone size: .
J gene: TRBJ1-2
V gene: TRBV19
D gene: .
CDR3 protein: CASSPFVATGRNGYTF
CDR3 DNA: TGTGCCAGTTCGCCCTTCGTTGCCACAGGGCGGAATGGCTACACCTTC

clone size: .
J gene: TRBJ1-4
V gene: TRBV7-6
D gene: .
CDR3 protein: CASSSLERGREKLFF
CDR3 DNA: TGTGCCAGCAGCTCACTGGAGCGGGGCCGTGAAAAACTGTTTTTT

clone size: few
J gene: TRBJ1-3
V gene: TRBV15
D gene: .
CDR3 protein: CATSRDGRGGGNTIYF
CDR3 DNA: TGTGCCACCAGCAGAGATGGCAGGGGAGGAGGAAACACCATATATTTT

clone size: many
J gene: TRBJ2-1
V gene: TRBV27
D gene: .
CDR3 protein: CASSLNGPYNEQFF
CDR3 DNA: TGTGCCAGCAGTTTAAACGGACCATACAATGAGCAGTTCTTC

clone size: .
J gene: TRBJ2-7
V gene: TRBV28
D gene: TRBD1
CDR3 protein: CASKRQGGGEQYF
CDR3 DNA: TGTGCCAGCAAACGACAGGGGGGAGGCGAGCAGTACTTC

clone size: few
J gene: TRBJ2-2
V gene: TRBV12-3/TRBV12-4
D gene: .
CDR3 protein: CASRTTSVYPGELFF
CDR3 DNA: TGTGCCAGCAGAACCACGAGTGTTTACCCCGGGGAGCTGTTTTTT

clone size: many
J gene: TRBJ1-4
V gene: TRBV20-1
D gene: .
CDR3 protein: CSVAVSEKLFF
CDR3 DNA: TGCAGTGTCGCCGTGAGCGAAAAACTGTTTTTT

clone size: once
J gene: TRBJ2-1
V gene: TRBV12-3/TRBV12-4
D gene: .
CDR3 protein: CASSSSVGLGYNEQFF
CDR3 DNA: TGTGCCAGCAGTTCCTCGGTGGGCTTGGGGTACAATGAGCAGTTCTTC

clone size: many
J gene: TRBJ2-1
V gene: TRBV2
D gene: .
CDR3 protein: CASGSTGSSYNEQFF
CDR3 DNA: TGTGCCAGCGGATCCACAGGGTCATCCTACAATGAGCAGTTCTTC